This TCR beta chain was identified in a study of cytomegalovirus exposure and HLA in healthy donors. PCR used 60 Vbeta primers and 13 Jbeta primers. Data came from immunoSEQ multiplex PCR; TCRdb stores just in-frame clones and leaves some out. This sample has around 150,000 clones, with 75% to 85% found just once. The sequenced material came from PBMCs. The source is a human donor in good health.

The CDR3 DNA reads as TGTGCCAGCAGCCCCGTTGAGGGCCCCAATCAGCCCCAGCATTTT. Translation gives CASSPVEGPNQPQHF. This chain joins TRBV7-6 and TRBJ1-5; D gene uncertain. This CDR3 is 15 amino acids long. V was pared by 5 bases and J by 3 bases, with 14 bases between. The germline V gene has CDR1 SGHVS and CDR2 FNYEAQ. Full variable domain (missing parts from reference TRBV7-6 and TRBJ1-5): GAGVSQSPRYKVTKRGQDVALRCDPISGHVSLYWYRQALGQGPEFLTYFNYEAQQDKSGLPNDRFSAERPEGSISTLTIQRTEQRDSAMYRCASSPVEGPNQPQHFGDGTRLSIL.